Below, one T cell receptor beta chain is given with its context. Its specificity is not known. The sample is drawn from a study of identical twins. Broader study findings: Twin-shared out-of-frame alpha sequences showed excess low generation probability.

In germline, CDR1 is SGHDT, CDR2 YYEEEE. This CDR3 is 14 amino acids long. V lost 0 bases and J lost 15; bases outside the gene matches: 9. A universal primer site was created by template switching, with the cDNA bearing unique molecular identifiers. MiXCR was run by TCRdb on the 5' RACE reads, yielding one entry per CDR3 protein. Of approximately 210,000 distinct CDR3 sequences listed, 5.5% to 7.5% were seen once; the top ten hold roughly 15%. Separately, the same data were catalogued under a study of T cells expressing NK-cell markers.

Sequenced: CD8+ T cells sorted from blood. The V call is TRBV5-6, the J call TRBJ2-1, with 10 bases matching TRBD2. This TCR derives from a woman aged 18-29 years in good health. The CDR3 spells CASSLGEASGRGFF. The CDR3 region has the DNA TGTGCCAGCAGCTTGGGTGAGGCTAGCGGGAGAGGGTTCTTC.